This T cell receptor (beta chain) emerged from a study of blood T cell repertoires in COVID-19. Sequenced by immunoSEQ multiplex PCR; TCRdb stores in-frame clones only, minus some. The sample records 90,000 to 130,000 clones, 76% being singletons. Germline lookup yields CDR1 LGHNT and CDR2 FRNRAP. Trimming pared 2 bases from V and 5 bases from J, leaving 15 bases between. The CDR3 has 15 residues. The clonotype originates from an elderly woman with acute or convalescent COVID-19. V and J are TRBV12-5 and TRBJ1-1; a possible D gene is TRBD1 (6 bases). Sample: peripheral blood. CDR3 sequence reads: CASGLTVGARTEAFF. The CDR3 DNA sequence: TGTGCTAGTGGTTTGACTGTGGGGGCGAGGACTGAAGCTTTCTTT.